This is a list of T cell receptor beta chains from one sample in a study of blood T cell repertoires in COVID-19. Repertoires were generated with immunoSEQ multiplex PCR, while TCRdb's copy carries only in-frame clones and drops some. The repertoire holds some 200,000 clones, with roughly four fifths as singletons. What was sequenced was peripheral blood. These receptors came from a woman aged 40 to 50 with acute or convalescent COVID-19. CDR3s include the opening cysteine and the closing phenylalanine or tryptophan. The order of the fields is V gene, clone size, D gene, J gene, CDR3 protein, CDR3 DNA. D genes are given only for firm matches. Clone size is not always given. Where it is, it says once, few, many or a class for expanded clones.

TRBV4-2	-	TRBD2	TRBJ2-7	CASSQEVASGGAIF	TGTGCCAGCAGCCAAGAAGTAGCTAGCGGGGGGGCTATCTTC
TRBV6-5	-	TRBD2	TRBJ2-3	CASRTMGGDTQYF	TGTGCCAGCAGAACAATGGGAGGGGATACGCAGTATTTT
TRBV5-1	-	-	TRBJ2-5	CASSEQGQETQYF	TGCGCCAGCAGCGAACAGGGACAAGAGACCCAGTACTTC
TRBV5-1	-	-	TRBJ2-3	CASSSPRGTTDTQYF	TGCGCCAGCAGCTCCCCCCGGGGGACTACAGATACGCAGTATTTT
TRBV27	-	-	TRBJ2-2	CASRPLGAGELFF	TGTGCCAGCAGACCCCTCGGGGCCGGGGAGCTGTTTTTT
TRBV30	few	TRBD1	TRBJ1-5	CAWTGQGGQPQHF	TGTGCCTGGACGGGACAGGGGGGTCAGCCCCAGCATTTT
TRBV6-6	-	TRBD1	TRBJ1-5	CASEQGSQPQHF	TGTGCCAGTGAACAGGGGAGTCAGCCCCAGCATTTT
TRBV30	-	TRBD1	TRBJ1-1	CAWSTLQGTEAFF	TGTGCCTGGAGTACCCTACAGGGGACTGAAGCTTTCTTT
TRBV12-5	-	-	TRBJ1-1	CASGLVLGRNTEAFF	TGTGCTAGTGGTTTGGTACTGGGCAGGAACACTGAAGCTTTCTTT
TRBV7-9	-	TRBD2	TRBJ2-3	CASSLKAGGSTDTQYF	TGTGCCAGCAGCTTAAAGGCGGGAGGGTCCACAGATACGCAGTATTTT
TRBV27	once	-	TRBJ2-7	CASSRLQGIGEQYF	TGTGCCAGCAGTCGCCTACAGGGAATTGGCGAGCAGTACTTC
TRBV7-3	-	TRBD2	TRBJ2-2	CASSLPSGLYTGELFF	TGTGCCAGCAGCTTACCCTCGGGACTATACACCGGGGAGCTGTTTTTT
TRBV3-1/TRBV3-2	-	-	TRBJ1-2	CASRSVNYGYTF	TGTGCCAGCAGATCTGTAAACTATGGCTACACCTTC
TRBV7-9	once	TRBD1	TRBJ2-7	CASSPPGQVYEQYF	TGTGCCAGCAGCCCACCGGGACAGGTGTACGAGCAGTACTTC
TRBV30	few	-	TRBJ1-5	CAWSSGYNQPQHF	TGTGCCTGGAGCTCAGGATACAATCAGCCCCAGCATTTT
TRBV15	few	TRBD1	TRBJ2-7	CATSRVSGQHYEQYF	TGTGCCACCAGCAGAGTTTCGGGACAGCACTACGAGCAGTACTTC
TRBV7-8	-	TRBD2	TRBJ2-7	CASSLAFGRGLPYEQYF	TGTGCCAGCAGCTTAGCCTTTGGGCGGGGACTACCCTACGAGCAGTACTTC
TRBV13	-	-	TRBJ2-3	CASSLKRQGTDTQYF	TGTGCCAGCAGCTTAAAACGGCAGGGCACAGATACGCAGTATTTT
TRBV19	-	-	TRBJ1-1	CASSMAGSTEAFF	TGTGCCAGTAGTATGGCAGGGTCCACTGAAGCTTTCTTT
TRBV15	-	-	TRBJ1-1	CATSLRTKKLGEAFF	TGTGCCACCAGCCTCAGGACAAAAAAACTCGGTGAAGCTTTCTTT
TRBV3-1/TRBV3-2	few	-	TRBJ1-1	CASSPYQNLGVPITEAFF	TGTGCCAGCAGCCCATATCAAAACTTAGGGGTCCCAATCACTGAAGCTTTCTTT
TRBV4-1	-	TRBD1	TRBJ1-3	CASSQDPTGTGNTIYF	TGCGCCAGCAGCCAAGATCCGACAGGGACTGGAAACACCATATATTTT
TRBV30	once	TRBD2	TRBJ2-3	CAWSLPLAGGPRTDTQYF	TGTGCCTGGAGTCTTCCACTAGCGGGAGGGCCCCGCACAGATACGCAGTATTTT